The 5 T cell receptor beta chains in this list originate from one sample, sequenced in a study of blood T cells in healthy people across ages. A second PCR of roughly 7 to 11 cycles used a sample-barcoded 5' primer and a J-beta primer mix. Using its own MiXCR run on the 5' RACE reads, TCRdb lists one record per CDR3 protein. The profile shows roughly 1,300,000 distinct CDR3 sequences, 59% of them singletons. The source material was blood. These receptors all come from a man younger than 35 in good health.

The chain carries TRBV19 and TRBJ1-2, with TRBD1 matching over 8 bases. This CDR3 region has 12 residues. The junction had 4 bases not matched to a gene; V was cut back by 5 bases and J by 8 bases. Germline-derived CDR1 and CDR2 are LNHDA and SQIVND (reference sequence). Here the CDR3 DNA reads TGTGCCAGTAGTGTCCGGGACAGGGGCTACACCTTC. It specifies CASSVRDRGYTF.

This chain uses TRBV9 with TRBJ2-3, with TRBD1 matching 7 bases. CDR1 is SGDLS, CDR2 YYNGEE, per germline. After removal of 0 bases from V and 2 bases from J, the junction contained 12 bases not matched to a gene. This CDR3 spans 18 amino acids. For the CDR3, the DNA is TGTGCCAGCAGCGTAGCCGAGGGGGCCTTCCGGCTCACAGATACGCAGTATTTT. This gives the protein CASSVAEGAFRLTDTQYF.

The chain is built from TRBV10-3 and TRBJ1-2; D may be TRBD1 (5 bases). Between the trimmed V and J ends, which lost 0 bases and 7 bases, there was a span of 9 bases. The CDR3 spans 13 residues. Germline assignment: CDR1 ENHRY and CDR2 SYGVKD. The CDR3 protein is CAISESSRGGYTF. DNA for the CDR3: TGTGCCATCAGTGAGTCTTCGAGGGGTGGCTACACCTTC.

The chain joins TRBV6-5 to TRBJ2-1; D is possibly TRBD1 (5 bases). Germline-derived CDR1 and CDR2 are MNHEY and SVGAGI. Trimming stripped 2 bases from V and 9 bases from J, with 17 bases between. The CDR3 totals 15 residues. The CDR3: CASSYPGDGAGEQFF. The CDR3 region has the DNA TGTGCCAGCAGTTACCCAGGCGATGGGGCTGGTGAGCAGTTCTTC.

V gene TRBV7-2 combines with J gene TRBJ2-7, with 15 bases that match TRBD2. V lost 5 bases and J lost 3; bases outside the gene matches: 5. The CDR3 loop spans 16 amino acids. Germline V CDR1 and CDR2: SGHTA, FQGNSA. The CDR3 DNA follows: TGTGCCAGCAGCCCCGGACTAGCGGGAGGGCTCTACGAGCAGTACTTC. This codes for CASSPGLAGGLYEQYF.